Listed below are T cell receptor beta chains from one sample, sequenced in a study of technical replicates of blood from four donors. Profiled with immunoSEQ multiplex PCR; TCRdb holds only in-frame clones, not every one. Of 65,000 to 90,000 clones listed, roughly nine tenths are singletons. The material sequenced was T cells isolated from PBMCs. These receptors all stem from a human donor in good health. Each CDR3 is given without its conserved first and last residue. Fields, in order: CDR3 length, V gene, J gene, CDR3 protein.

>12|TRBV7-9|TRBJ1-5
ASSTDRVGQPQH
>13|TRBV9|TRBJ1-6
ASSVARRGNSPLH
>14|TRBV27|TRBJ2-3
ASTDRSARYTDTQY
>12|TRBV27|TRBJ2-1
ASSWSTSHDEQF
>16|TRBV4-1|TRBJ1-4
ASSQVGRARLEREKLF
>12|TRBV5-1|TRBJ1-6
ASSLAGRDSPLH
>12|TRBV28|TRBJ1-5
ASRLRRSNQPQH
>11|TRBV11-2|TRBJ1-1
ASRQTGGAGAF
>13|TRBV7-3|TRBJ2-7
ASSLDSLHWVEQY
>14|TRBV11-3|TRBJ2-2
ASSPPWGGDTGELF
>13|TRBV10-1|TRBJ1-6
ASSESHIPNSPLH
>13|TRBV9|TRBJ2-3
ASSTSGTSTDTQY
>13|TRBV25-1|TRBJ1-1
ASRELGGRGAEAF
>12|TRBV5-5|TRBJ2-2
ASRLLGVAGELF
>15|TRBV27|TRBJ2-5
ASSLEELAGVKETQY
>10|TRBV7-2|TRBJ2-7
ASLGTIYEQY
>13|TRBV7-9|TRBJ1-5
ASSLSGAGNQPQH
>13|TRBV18|TRBJ2-7
ASSPTGAGGGEQY
>14|TRBV2|TRBJ1-5
ASSEQGARNNQPQH
>10|TRBV28|TRBJ2-3
ASSLTRDTQY
>13|TRBV6-1|TRBJ1-4
ASSVWGHFNEKLF
>10|TRBV2|TRBJ1-2
ASIGTGYGYT
>13|TRBV6-1|TRBJ1-1
ASTNFGQAGTEAF
>15|TRBV7-9|TRBJ2-5
ASSFGFGTGFEETQY
>12|TRBV7-9|TRBJ2-5
ASSCRLAQETQY
>12|TRBV6-5|-
ASSTQGGRYEQY
>12|TRBV30|TRBJ2-1
AWKSGGAWNEQF
>10|TRBV30|TRBJ2-7
AWSVLSSEQY
>13|TRBV10-2|TRBJ2-7
ASSVGLAGAVEQY
>11|TRBV25-1|TRBJ1-1
ASTRGAGVEAF
>11|TRBV4-1|TRBJ1-2
ASSQVGVYGYT
>11|TRBV5-1|TRBJ2-1
ASSLDPGQGQF
>14|TRBV6-6|TRBJ1-3
ASSYDRGVTGNTIY
>13|TRBV18|TRBJ2-5
ASSPVAGSQETQY
>12|TRBV11-3|TRBJ2-2
ASTERANTGELF
>11|TRBV7-2|TRBJ2-5
ASREVLEETQY
>11|TRBV6-1|TRBJ1-1
ASSRTGNTEAF
>14|TRBV2|TRBJ1-1
ASRDDSQGSNTEAF
>10|TRBV6-1|TRBJ1-4
ASTTLPKELF
>9|TRBV7-9|TRBJ2-7
ASSNVEEQY